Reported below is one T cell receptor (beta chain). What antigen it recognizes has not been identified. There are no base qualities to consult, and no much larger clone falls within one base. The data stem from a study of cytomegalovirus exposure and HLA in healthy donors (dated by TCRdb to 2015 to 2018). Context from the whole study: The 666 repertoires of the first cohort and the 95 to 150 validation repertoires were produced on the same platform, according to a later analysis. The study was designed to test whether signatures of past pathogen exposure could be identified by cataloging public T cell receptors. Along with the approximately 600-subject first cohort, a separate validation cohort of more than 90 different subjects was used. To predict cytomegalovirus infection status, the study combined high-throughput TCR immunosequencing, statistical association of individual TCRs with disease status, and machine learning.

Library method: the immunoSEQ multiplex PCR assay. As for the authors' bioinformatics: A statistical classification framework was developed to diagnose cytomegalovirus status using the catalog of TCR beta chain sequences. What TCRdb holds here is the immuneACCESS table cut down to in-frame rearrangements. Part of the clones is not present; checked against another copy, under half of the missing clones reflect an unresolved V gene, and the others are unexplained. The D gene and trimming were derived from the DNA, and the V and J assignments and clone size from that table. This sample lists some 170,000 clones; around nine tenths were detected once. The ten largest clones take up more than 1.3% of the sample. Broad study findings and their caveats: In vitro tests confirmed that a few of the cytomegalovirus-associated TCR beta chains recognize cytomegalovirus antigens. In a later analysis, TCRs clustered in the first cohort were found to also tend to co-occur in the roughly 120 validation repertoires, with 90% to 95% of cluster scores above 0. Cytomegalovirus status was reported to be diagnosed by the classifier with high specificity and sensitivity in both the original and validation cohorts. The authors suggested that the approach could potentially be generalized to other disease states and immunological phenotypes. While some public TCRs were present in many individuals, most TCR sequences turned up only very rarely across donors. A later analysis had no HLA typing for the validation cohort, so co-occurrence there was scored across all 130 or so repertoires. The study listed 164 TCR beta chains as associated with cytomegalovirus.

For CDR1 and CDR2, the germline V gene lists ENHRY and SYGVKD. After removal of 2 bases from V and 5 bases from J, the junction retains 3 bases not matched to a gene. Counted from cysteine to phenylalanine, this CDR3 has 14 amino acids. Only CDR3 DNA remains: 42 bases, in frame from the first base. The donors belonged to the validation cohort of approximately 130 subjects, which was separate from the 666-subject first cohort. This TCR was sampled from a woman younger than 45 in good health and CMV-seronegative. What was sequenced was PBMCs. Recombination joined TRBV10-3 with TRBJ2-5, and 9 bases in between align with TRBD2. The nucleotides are TGTGCCATCAGTGAGGTAGCGGGAGAGGAGACCCAGTACTTC. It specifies CAISEVAGEETQYF.